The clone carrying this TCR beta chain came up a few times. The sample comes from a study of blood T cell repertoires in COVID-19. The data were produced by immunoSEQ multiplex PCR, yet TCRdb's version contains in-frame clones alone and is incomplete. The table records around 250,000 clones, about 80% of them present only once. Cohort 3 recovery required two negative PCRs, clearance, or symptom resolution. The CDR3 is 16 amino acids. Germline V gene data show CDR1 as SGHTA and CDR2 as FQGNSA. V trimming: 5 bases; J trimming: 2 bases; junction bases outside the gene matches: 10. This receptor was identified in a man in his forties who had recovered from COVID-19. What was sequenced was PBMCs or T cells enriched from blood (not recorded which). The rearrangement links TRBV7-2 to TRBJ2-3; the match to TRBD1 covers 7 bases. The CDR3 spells CASSGGSGQNTDTQYF. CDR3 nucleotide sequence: TGTGCCAGCAGCGGGGGCTCGGGACAGAACACAGATACGCAGTATTTT.